The 15 T cell receptor beta chains reported below all come from one sample, sequenced in a study of cytotoxic CD8 clonotypes in ibrutinib-treated CLL. The data were produced by immunoSEQ multiplex PCR, yet TCRdb's version contains in-frame clones alone and is incomplete. The sample carries about 85,000 clones, about 76% recorded once. The sequences come from PBMCs, collected after 12 months of ibrutinib treatment. All receptors derive from a human donor with chronic lymphocytic leukemia.

The chain combines TRBV10-3 with TRBJ2-5; D might be TRBD1 or TRBD2, each matching 5 bases. Germline V gene data show CDR1 as ENHRY and CDR2 as SYGVKD. This CDR3 region has 12 residues. The V end lost 6 bases, the J end lost 11 bases, and 16 bases lay between the germline ends. Written as DNA, the CDR3 is TGTGCCATCAGGGGATCCCTGGGGGAGCAGTACTTC. Its protein product is CAIRGSLGEQYF.

The chain is built from TRBV9 and TRBJ2-1, with 9 bases aligning to TRBD2. Germline values: CDR1 SGDLS, CDR2 YYNGEE. This CDR3 contains 15 residues. Unmatched junction bases numbered 6, after V lost 0 bases and J lost 8 bases. CDR3 loop: CASSVGGGRGDEQFF. The CDR3 nucleotides are TGTGCCAGCAGCGTAGGCGGCGGGAGGGGCGATGAGCAGTTCTTC.

This clone occurred once. The genes are TRBV6-5 and TRBJ2-6; D unclear. The length of the CDR3 is 13 residues. Looked up from germline, CDR1 is MNHEY and CDR2 is SVGAGI. The germline V and J ends were trimmed by 2 bases and 10 bases, with 9 bases remaining between them. The DNA of the CDR3 is TGTGCCAGCAGTTACGGGCCAACTAACGTCCTGACTTTC. Protein sequence: CASSYGPTNVLTF.

The CDR3 reads CASSLRGRRGDTQYF. The DNA of the CDR3 is TGTGCCAGCAGTTTGCGGGGGCGCCGGGGGGATACGCAGTATTTT. This sequence joins TRBV27 and TRBJ2-3, with D perhaps matching TRBD2 (7 bases). V lost 3 bases to trimming and J lost 6 bases, with 16 bases between them. From germline, CDR1 is MNHEY and CDR2 SMNVEV (reference sequence). The CDR3 loop spans 15 amino acids.

As to this clone: Other DNA sequences in the same sample also yield this CDR3. The V and J genes are TRBV19 and TRBJ1-6; TRBD1 might be the D (5 bases). The length of the CDR3 is 12 residues. V was cut by 3 bases and J by 8 bases, with 5 bases left in between. Germline-derived CDR1 and CDR2 are LNHDA and SQIVND (reference sequence). The CDR3 protein is CASSIRDSPLHF. In DNA form, the CDR3 reads TGTGCCAGTAGTATCAGGGATTCACCCCTCCACTTT.

The V call is TRBV7-3, the J call TRBJ2-2; tentative D call: TRBD2 (6 bases). Deletions cut 4 bases from V and 1 base from J, with 13 bases between. This CDR3 comprises 16 residues. The germline CDR1 and CDR2 sequences are SGHTA and FQGTGA. The chain's CDR3 is CASSSRRGKNTGELFF. The CDR3 coding sequence is TGTGCCAGCAGCTCCCGGAGGGGCAAGAACACCGGGGAGCTGTTTTTT.

The chain recombines TRBV27 with TRBJ1-3; 8 positions match TRBD1. V dropped 2 bases and J dropped 4; count of bases not matched to a gene: 4. The CDR3 has 15 residues. Germline CDR1 reads MNHEY; CDR2 reads SMNVEV (reference sequence). In nucleotides, the CDR3 is TGTGCCAGCAGTTTAGGGCAGGGGGCCGGAAACACCATATATTTT. Residues: CASSLGQGAGNTIYF.

This clone was counted once. The V gene is TRBV5-1, the J gene TRBJ1-1; 10 nucleotides align to TRBD1. Per the germline V gene, CDR1 is SGHRS and CDR2 is YFSETQ. Trimming cost V 4 bases and J 1 base; bases outside gene matches: 1. CDR3 length equals 14 residues. This chain's CDR3 is CASSRDRGNTEAFF. Written as DNA, the CDR3 is TGCGCCAGCAGCAGGGACAGGGGGAACACTGAAGCTTTCTTT. The entire variable domain, with the rest obtained from reference TRBV5-1 and TRBJ1-1, is as follows: KAGVTQTPRYLIKTRGQQVTLSCSPISGHRSVSWYQQTPGQGLQFLFEYFSETQRNKGNFPGRFSGRQFSNSRSEMNVSTLELGDSALYLCASSRDRGNTEAFFGQGTRLTVV.

V and J are TRBV4-3 and TRBJ2-6, with TRBD1 matching 8 bases. V shed 0 bases and J 0 bases; nucleotides not matched to a gene: 4. Germline-derived CDR1 and CDR2 are LGHNA and YSLEER. The CDR3 runs 18 residues. DNA of the CDR3: TGCGCCAGCAGCCAAGATCCAGGGGGCGTCTCTGGGGCCAACGTCCTGACTTTC. Its protein product is CASSQDPGGVSGANVLTF.

This chain links TRBV28 with TRBJ2-5, with 10 bases fitting TRBD1. The CDR3 is 12 amino acids. Germline CDR1 MDHEN, CDR2 SYDVKM. The V and J ends lost 10 bases and 5 bases, in that order; junction bases with no gene match: 4. The CDR3: CATKDRGETQYF. Here the CDR3 DNA reads TGTGCCACCAAGGACAGGGGGGAGACCCAGTACTTC.

A single count supports this clone. This chain joins TRBV5-4 and TRBJ2-7, with a weak D call TRBD1 (9 bases). This CDR3 contains 15 residues. Germline V gene data show CDR1 as SGHNT and CDR2 as YYREEE (reference sequence). V lost 4 bases, J lost 7 bases, and 21 bases lay in between. The CDR3: CASSPGGTGPREQYF. The DNA for the CDR3 is TGTGCCAGCAGCCCGGGGGGGACAGGGCCTAGGGAGCAGTACTTC.

The chain has TRBV27 and TRBJ2-7, with 7 nucleotides matching TRBD2. Germline V gene sequence: CDR1 MNHEY, CDR2 SMNVEV (reference sequence). The CDR3 covers 13 residues. With 3 bases clipped from V and 6 bases from J, the junction kept 5 bases outside the gene matches. Here the CDR3 DNA reads TGTGCCAGCAGTTTCCCCGGGGGGACCGAGCAGTACTTC. Protein: CASSFPGGTEQYF.

There are a few counts of this clone. V usage is TRBV14 and J usage is TRBJ2-7, with D perhaps TRBD2 (6 bases). There are 13 residues in the CDR3. Trimming shortened V by 4 bases and J by 9 bases, and 16 bases separated the two germline ends. In germline, CDR1 is SGHDN, CDR2 FVKESK. The CDR3 nucleotides read TGTGCCAGCAGCCCGAGCACCCGGGGGAGGCAGTACTTC. It is translated as CASSPSTRGRQYF.

The genes are TRBV5-6 and TRBJ2-3; TRBD1 matches 10 bases. Germline lookup yields CDR1 SGHDT and CDR2 YYEEEE. This CDR3 contains 15 residues. The junction had 4 bases not matched to a gene; V was cut back by 0 bases and J by 6 bases. The DNA of the CDR3 is TGTGCCAGCAGCTTGGGAGGGGGACAGGGGGATACGCAGTATTTT. It is translated as CASSLGGGQGDTQYF.

The chain has TRBV7-2 and TRBJ2-1; TRBD2 is a possible D gene (5 bases). Trimming removed 2 bases at V and 7 bases at J, with 9 bases between. Looked up from germline, CDR1 is SGHTA and CDR2 is FQGNSA. The CDR3 has 13 residues. CDR3 amino acids: CASSLTGGNEQFF. The CDR3, as DNA: TGTGCCAGCAGCTTAACCGGCGGGAATGAGCAGTTCTTC.